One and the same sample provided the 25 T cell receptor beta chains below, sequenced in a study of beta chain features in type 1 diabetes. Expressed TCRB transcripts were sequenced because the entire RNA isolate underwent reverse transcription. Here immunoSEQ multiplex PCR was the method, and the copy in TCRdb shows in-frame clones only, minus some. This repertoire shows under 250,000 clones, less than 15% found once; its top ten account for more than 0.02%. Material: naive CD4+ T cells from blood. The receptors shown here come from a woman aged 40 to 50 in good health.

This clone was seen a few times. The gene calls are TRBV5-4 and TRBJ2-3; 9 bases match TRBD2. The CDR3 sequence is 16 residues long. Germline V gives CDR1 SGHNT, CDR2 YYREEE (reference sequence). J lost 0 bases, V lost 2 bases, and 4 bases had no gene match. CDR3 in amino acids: CASSFSGGASTDTQYF. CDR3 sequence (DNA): TGTGCCAGCAGCTTTAGCGGGGGAGCTAGCACAGATACGCAGTATTTT.

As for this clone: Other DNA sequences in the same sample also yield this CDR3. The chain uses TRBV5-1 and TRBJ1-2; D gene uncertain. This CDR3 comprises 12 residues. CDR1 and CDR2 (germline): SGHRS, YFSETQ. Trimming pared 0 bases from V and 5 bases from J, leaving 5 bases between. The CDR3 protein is CASSLDGYGYTF. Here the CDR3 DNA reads TGCGCCAGCAGCTTGGACGGGTATGGCTACACCTTC.

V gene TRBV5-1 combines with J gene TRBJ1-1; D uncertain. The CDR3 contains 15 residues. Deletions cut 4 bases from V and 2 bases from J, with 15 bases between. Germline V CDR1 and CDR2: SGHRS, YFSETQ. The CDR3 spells CASSRGEVFNTEAFF. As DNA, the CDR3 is TGCGCCAGCAGCCGCGGGGAGGTGTTTAACACTGAAGCTTTCTTT.

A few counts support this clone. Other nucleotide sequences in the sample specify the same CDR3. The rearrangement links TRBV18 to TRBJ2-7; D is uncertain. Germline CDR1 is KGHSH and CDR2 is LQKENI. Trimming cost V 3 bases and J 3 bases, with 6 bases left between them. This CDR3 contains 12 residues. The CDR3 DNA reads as TGTGCCAGCTCACCGACGGGCTACGAGCAGTACTTC. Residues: CASSPTGYEQYF.

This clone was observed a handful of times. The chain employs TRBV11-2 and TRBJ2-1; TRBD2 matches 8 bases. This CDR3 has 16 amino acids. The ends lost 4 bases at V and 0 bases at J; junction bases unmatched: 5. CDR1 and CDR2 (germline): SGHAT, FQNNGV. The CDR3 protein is CASSSLAGSSYNEQFF. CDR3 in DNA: TGTGCCAGCAGCTCTTTAGCGGGGAGCTCCTACAATGAGCAGTTCTTC.

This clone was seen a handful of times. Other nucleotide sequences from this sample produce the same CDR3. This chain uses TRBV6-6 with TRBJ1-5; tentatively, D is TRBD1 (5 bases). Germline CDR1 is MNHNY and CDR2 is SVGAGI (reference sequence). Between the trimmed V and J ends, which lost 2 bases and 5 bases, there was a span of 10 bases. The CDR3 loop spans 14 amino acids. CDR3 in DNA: TGTGCCAGCAGTTACGGGCAGGGCGATCAGCCCCAGCATTTT. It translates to CASSYGQGDQPQHF.

The CDR3 loop is CASMAARGRGYGYTF. CDR3 bases: TGTGCCAGTATGGCGGCCCGGGGTAGAGGCTATGGCTACACCTTC. The chain links TRBV19 to TRBJ1-2; D is unresolved. With 7 bases removed from V and 4 bases from J, the gap between germline ends came to 19 bases. Germline assignment: CDR1 LNHDA and CDR2 SQIVND (reference sequence). CDR3 length equals 15 residues.

The CDR3 loop is CASDGFSGGANTDTQYF. The CDR3 DNA is TGTGCCAGTGATGGATTTAGCGGGGGGGCTAACACAGATACGCAGTATTTT. The chain recombines TRBV19 with TRBJ2-3; 11 bases are shared with TRBD2. CDR1 and CDR2 from the germline V gene are LNHDA and SQIVND (reference sequence). V lost 8 bases and J lost 2; bases outside the gene matches: 12. The CDR3 totals 17 residues.

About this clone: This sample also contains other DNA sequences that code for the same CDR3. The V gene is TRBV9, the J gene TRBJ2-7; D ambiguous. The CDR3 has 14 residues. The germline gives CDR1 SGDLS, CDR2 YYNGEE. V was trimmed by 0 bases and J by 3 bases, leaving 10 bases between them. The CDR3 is CASSVGSGGYEQYF. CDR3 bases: TGTGCCAGCAGCGTAGGATCGGGTGGCTACGAGCAGTACTTC.

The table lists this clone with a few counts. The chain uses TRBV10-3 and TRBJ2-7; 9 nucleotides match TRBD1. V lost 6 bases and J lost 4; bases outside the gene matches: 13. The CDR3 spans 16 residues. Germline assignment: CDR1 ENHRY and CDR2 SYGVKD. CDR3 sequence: CAISPGTGFTTYEQYF. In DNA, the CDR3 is TGTGCCATCAGCCCCGGGACAGGGTTTACGACATACGAGCAGTACTTC.

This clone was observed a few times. In nucleotides, the CDR3 is TGTGCCAGCAGTCAACGGTGGGAGTACCAGCCCCAGCATTTT. Amino acids: CASSQRWEYQPQHF. The chain has TRBV2 and TRBJ1-5; D remains ambiguous. Trimming removed 5 bases from V and 7 bases from J, with 15 bases in between. Germline values: CDR1 SNHLY, CDR2 FYNNEI. The CDR3 length is 14 residues.

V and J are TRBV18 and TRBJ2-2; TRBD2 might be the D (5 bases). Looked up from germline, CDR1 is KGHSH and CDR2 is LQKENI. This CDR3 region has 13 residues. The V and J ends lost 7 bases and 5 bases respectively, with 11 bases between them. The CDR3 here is CASCPLETGELFF. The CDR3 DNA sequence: TGTGCCAGCTGCCCACTAGAAACCGGGGAGCTGTTTTTT.

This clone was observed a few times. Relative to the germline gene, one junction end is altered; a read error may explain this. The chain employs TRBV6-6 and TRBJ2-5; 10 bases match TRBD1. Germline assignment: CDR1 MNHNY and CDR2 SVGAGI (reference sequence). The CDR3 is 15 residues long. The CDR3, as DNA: TGTGCCAGCAGCTACTCCGGGACAGGGGAGGGGACCCAGTACTTC. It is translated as CASSYSGTGEGTQYF.

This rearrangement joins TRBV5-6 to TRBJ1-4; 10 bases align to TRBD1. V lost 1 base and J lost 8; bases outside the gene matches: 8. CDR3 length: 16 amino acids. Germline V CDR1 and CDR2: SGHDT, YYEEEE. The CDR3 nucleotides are TGTGCCAGCAGCTTGACCCCGGGACAGGGGTTGGAAAAACTGTTTTTT. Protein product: CASSLTPGQGLEKLFF.

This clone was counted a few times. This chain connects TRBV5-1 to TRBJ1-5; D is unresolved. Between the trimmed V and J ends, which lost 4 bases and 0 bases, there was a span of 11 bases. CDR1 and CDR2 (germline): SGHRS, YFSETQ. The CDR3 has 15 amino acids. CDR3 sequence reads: CASSPVPYSNQPQHF. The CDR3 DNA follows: TGCGCCAGCAGCCCTGTTCCGTATAGCAATCAGCCCCAGCATTTT.

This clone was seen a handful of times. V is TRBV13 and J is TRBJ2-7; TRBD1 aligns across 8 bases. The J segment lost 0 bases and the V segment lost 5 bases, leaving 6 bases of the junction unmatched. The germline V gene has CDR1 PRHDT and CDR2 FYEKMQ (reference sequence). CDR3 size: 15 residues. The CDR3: CASSADRGHSYEQYF. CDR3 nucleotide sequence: TGTGCCAGCAGCGCCGACAGGGGTCACTCCTACGAGCAGTACTTC. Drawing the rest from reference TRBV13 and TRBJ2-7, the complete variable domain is AAGVIQSPRHLIKEKRETATLKCYPIPRHDTVYWYQQGPGQDPQFLISFYEKMQSDKGSIPDRFSAQQFSDYHSELNMSSLELGDSALYFCASSADRGHSYEQYFGPGTRLTVT.

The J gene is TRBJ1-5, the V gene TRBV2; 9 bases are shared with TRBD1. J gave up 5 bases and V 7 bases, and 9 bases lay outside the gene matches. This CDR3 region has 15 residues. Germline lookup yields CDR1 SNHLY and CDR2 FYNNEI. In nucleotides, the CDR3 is TGTGCCAGCACTGGACAGGGGAGATCGGATCAGCCCCAGCATTTT. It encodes CASTGQGRSDQPQHF.

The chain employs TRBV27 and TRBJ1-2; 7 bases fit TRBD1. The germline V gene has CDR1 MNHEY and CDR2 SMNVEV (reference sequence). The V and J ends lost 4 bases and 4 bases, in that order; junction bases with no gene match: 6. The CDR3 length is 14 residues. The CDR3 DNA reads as TGTGCCAGCAGTTGGGGAAGACAGGGCTATGGCTACACCTTC. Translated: CASSWGRQGYGYTF.

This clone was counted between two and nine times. The CDR3 DNA sequence: TGTGCTAGTGGTTTGGTCTCTGGACAGTTTTATGGCTACACCTTC. Its translation: CASGLVSGQFYGYTF. The V call is TRBV12-5, the J call TRBJ1-2; tentatively, D is TRBD1 (6 bases). Germline CDR1 and CDR2: LGHNT and FRNRAP. The V gene lost 0 bases and the J gene lost 5 bases, with 13 bases spanning the gap. CDR3 size: 15 residues.

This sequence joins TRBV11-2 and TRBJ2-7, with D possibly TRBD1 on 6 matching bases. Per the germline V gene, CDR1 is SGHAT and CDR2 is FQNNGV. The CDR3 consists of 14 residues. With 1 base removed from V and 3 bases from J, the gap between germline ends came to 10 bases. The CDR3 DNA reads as TGTGCCAGCAGCTTAGGGACAGAATTCTACGAGCAGTACTTC. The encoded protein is CASSLGTEFYEQYF.

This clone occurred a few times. CDR3 DNA sequence: TGCAGCGCCAAGGGGTATGAAAGACAGGGTAGGGTGGTCACTGAAGCTTTCTTT. It translates to CSAKGYERQGRVVTEAFF. V usage is TRBV29-1 and J usage is TRBJ1-1; 7 nucleotides match TRBD1. V shed 7 bases and J 4 bases; nucleotides not matched to a gene: 24. This CDR3 has 18 residues. Germline V CDR1 and CDR2: SQVTM, ANQGSEA. Looking up the rest from reference TRBV29-1 and TRBJ1-1 gives the full variable domain: SAVISQKPSRDICQRGTSLTIQCQVDSQVTMMFWYRQQPGQSLTLIATANQGSEATYESGFVIDKFPISRPNLTFSTLTVSNMSPEDSSIYLCSAKGYERQGRVVTEAFFGQGTRLTVV.

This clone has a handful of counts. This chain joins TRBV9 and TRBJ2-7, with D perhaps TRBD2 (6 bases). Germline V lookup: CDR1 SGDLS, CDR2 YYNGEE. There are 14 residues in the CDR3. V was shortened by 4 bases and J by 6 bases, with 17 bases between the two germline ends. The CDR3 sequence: CASSPRDSPGEQYF. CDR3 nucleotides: TGTGCCAGCAGCCCCCGGGACTCCCCGGGCGAGCAGTACTTC.

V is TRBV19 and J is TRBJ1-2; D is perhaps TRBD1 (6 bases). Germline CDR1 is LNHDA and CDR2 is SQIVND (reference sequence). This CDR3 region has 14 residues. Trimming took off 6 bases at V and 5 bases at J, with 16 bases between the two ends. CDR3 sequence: CASSPSGTNYGYTF. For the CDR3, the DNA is TGTGCCAGTAGCCCCAGCGGGACAAATTATGGCTACACCTTC.

CDR3 protein: CASSVASGVVGELFF. Here the CDR3 DNA reads TGTGCCAGCAGCGTAGCTAGCGGGGTTGTCGGGGAGCTGTTTTTT. The rearrangement joins TRBV9 to TRBJ2-2; 9 bases align to TRBD2. Per the germline V gene, CDR1 is SGDLS and CDR2 is YYNGEE. CDR3 length: 15 residues. V shed 0 bases, J shed 7 bases, and the junction held 4 bases outside the gene matches.

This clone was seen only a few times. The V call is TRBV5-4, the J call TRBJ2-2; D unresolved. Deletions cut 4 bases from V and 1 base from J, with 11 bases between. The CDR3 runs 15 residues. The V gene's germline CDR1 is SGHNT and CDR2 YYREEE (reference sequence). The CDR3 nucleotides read TGTGCCAGCAGCGCCCCGACTGGGAACACCGGGGAGCTGTTTTTT. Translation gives CASSAPTGNTGELFF.